A selection of T cell receptor beta chains follows, all from one sample in a study of blood T cells in healthy people across ages. TCRdb passed the 5' RACE reads through MiXCR, listing each CDR3 protein once. The repertoire holds over 550,000 distinct CDR3 sequences, with roughly 30% as singletons. Source material: blood. The source is a woman of 80 years or more in good health. The CDR3 runs from the conserved cysteine through the conserved F or W.

v_call	j_call	cdr3_aa
TRBV5-8	TRBJ2-6	CANSFMLGQGPTGASVLTF
TRBV5-1	TRBJ2-3	CASSQSPPTDTQYF
TRBV2	TRBJ2-7	CASSGRADSYEQYF
TRBV7-9	TRBJ2-3	CASSKRQGPDTQYF
TRBV5-1	TRBJ2-7	CASSLVAPGPYEQYF
TRBV5-5	TRBJ2-2	CASSRSSGGATGELFF
TRBV24-1	TRBJ1-4	CATTLRGRPSEKLFF
TRBV2	TRBJ2-7	CASTRAHEQYF
TRBV5-1	TRBJ2-7	CASSFAGTGVEQYF
TRBV20-1	TRBJ2-7	CSARAGFSEQYF
TRBV29-1	TRBJ1-2	CSALTGSAYGYTF
TRBV18	TRBJ1-5	CASSPSRTDSFSNQPRHF
TRBV9	TRBJ2-4	CASSEGTSGLAKNIQYF
TRBV30	TRBJ2-7	CAWANARVDEQYF
TRBV5-5	TRBJ1-6	CASSLASGGQEYNSPLHF
TRBV5-1	TRBJ2-6	CASSLEQGSGANVLTF
TRBV7-6	TRBJ2-2	CASSQGVGTGVVTGELFF
TRBV7-8	NA	CASSLQAGEFYEQYF
TRBV7-2	TRBJ1-2	CASSGDGFYGYTF
TRBV20-1	TRBJ2-7	CSAPKYSGSREQYF
TRBV4-3	TRBJ1-5	CASSLSRDSDQPQHF
TRBV10-3	TRBJ2-7	CAMRDRGRNEQYF
TRBV7-2	TRBJ2-1	CASSTSGGAWYNEQFF
TRBV4-1	TRBJ1-1	CASSQRGTGGLNTEAFF
TRBV2	TRBJ2-5	CASSLIRRAGGQETQYF
TRBV11-2	TRBJ2-1	CVSSLGRQSVSFF
TRBV5-1	TRBJ1-2	CANSLTYRGRGHTF
TRBV7-8	TRBJ2-7	CASSAGSGGFYEQYF
TRBV2	TRBJ2-1	CASSGAGRPYNEQFF
TRBV9	TRBJ2-1	CASSLTGTGCNEQFF
TRBV29-1	TRBJ2-3	CSVEFGVSLTDTQYF
TRBV6-1	TRBJ1-2	CAISGQAANYGYTF
TRBV25-1	TRBJ1-3	CASSVTGSGNTIYF
TRBV20-1	TRBJ2-3	CSAVGQRTQYF
TRBV6-1	TRBJ1-2	CASSADRLYGYTF
TRBV5-1	TRBJ1-4	CASSPSGRAEEKLFF
TRBV12-3/TRBV12-4	TRBJ2-7	CASSPRDRGSYEQYF
TRBV18	TRBJ1-4	CASSVDSANEKLFF
TRBV7-2	TRBJ2-3	CASSRGLDTDTQYF
TRBV2	TRBJ1-2	CASEGEVNGYTF
TRBV4-3	TRBJ1-2	CASSQADSRLEVYTF
TRBV7-9	TRBJ1-2	CASSPGTGVGGYTF
TRBV7-2	TRBJ2-3	CASSFTTLGLLLVTDTQYF
TRBV24-1	TRBJ2-1	CATSAGVDEQFF
TRBV9	TRBJ1-1	CASSTGALTEAFF
TRBV20-1	TRBJ2-3	CSASGRGESTDTQYF
TRBV12-5	TRBJ2-3	CASGRGRDTDTQYF
TRBV5-1	TRBJ1-4	CASSSEGLANEKLFF
TRBV12-3/TRBV12-4	TRBJ2-3	CASSPGLAVNTDAQYF
TRBV12-3/TRBV12-4	TRBJ1-2	CASSLRRLYGYTF